This T cell receptor (beta chain) comes out of a study of cytomegalovirus exposure and HLA in healthy donors. Background on the study: Findings of an earlier analysis included some 120 million unique TCR beta sequences from 190 million or so T cells.

In the PCR, 60 Vbeta and 13 Jbeta primers were used. TCRdb's table, derived via immunoSEQ multiplex PCR, lists solely in-frame clones and lacks some. The sample yields some 110,000 clones, roughly three fifths seen once. Specimen: PBMCs. The source is a woman aged 40 to 50 in good health and CMV-seropositive.

The CDR3 DNA follows: TGTGCCAGCAGCTTAGGTTCAACGGAGGACGAGCAGTACTTC. This translates into CASSLGSTEDEQYF. V gene TRBV7-2 combines with J gene TRBJ2-7, with TRBD2 as a possible D gene (5 bases). Germline V lookup: CDR1 SGHTA, CDR2 FQGNSA. Trimming shortened V by 1 base and J by 5 bases, and 12 bases separated the two germline ends. The CDR3 has 14 residues.